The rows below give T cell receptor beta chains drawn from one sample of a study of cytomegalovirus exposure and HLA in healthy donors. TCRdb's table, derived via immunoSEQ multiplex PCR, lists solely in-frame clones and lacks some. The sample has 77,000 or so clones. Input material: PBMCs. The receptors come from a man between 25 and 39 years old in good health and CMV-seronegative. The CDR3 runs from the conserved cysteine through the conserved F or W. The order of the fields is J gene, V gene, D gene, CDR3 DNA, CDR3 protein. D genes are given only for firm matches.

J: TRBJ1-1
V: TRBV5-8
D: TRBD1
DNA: TGTGCCAGCAGCTTTGGGACAGGTTTGTTCTACACTGAAGCTTTCTTT
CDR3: CASSFGTGLFYTEAFF

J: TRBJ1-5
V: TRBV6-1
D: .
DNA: TGTGCCAGCAGTGGACAGCTCAATCAGCCCCAGCATTTT
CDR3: CASSGQLNQPQHF

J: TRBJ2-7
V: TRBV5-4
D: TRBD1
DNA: TGTGCCAGCAGCTCCCGGGACAGGGACCCCTACGAGCAGTACTTC
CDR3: CASSSRDRDPYEQYF

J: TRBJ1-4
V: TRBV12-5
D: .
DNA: TGTGCTAGTGGTTTGGTACACGGGGGGCTTAGTGGAAAACTGTTTTTT
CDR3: CASGLVHGGLSGKLFF

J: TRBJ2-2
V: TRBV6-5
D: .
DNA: TGTGCCAGCAGTTACCAACAGGCGAACACCGGGGAGCTGTTTTTT
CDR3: CASSYQQANTGELFF

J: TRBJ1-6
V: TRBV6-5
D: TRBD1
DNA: TGTGCCAGCAGCCAGGACAGGGACGGTTCACCCCTCCACTTT
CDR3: CASSQDRDGSPLHF

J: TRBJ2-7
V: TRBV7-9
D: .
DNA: TGTGCCAGCAGCTTAGCAGGGGTCCTCGAGCAGTACTTC
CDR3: CASSLAGVLEQYF

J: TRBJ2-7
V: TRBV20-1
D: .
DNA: TGCAGTGCTATACGGGCCTACGAGCAGTACTTC
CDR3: CSAIRAYEQYF

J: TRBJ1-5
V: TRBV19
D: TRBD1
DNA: TGTGCCAGTAGTATAGGGCGGACAGGGCACCGCCGCAATCAGCCCCAGCATTTT
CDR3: CASSIGRTGHRRNQPQHF

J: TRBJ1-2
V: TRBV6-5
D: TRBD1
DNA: TGTGCCAGCAGTTCCACCCCCTATCGACAGGGGAAGGGCTACACCTTC
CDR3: CASSSTPYRQGKGYTF

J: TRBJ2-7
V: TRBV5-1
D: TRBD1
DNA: TGCGCCAGCAGCTTGAGACAGGGAAGGGTCTACGAGCAGTACTTC
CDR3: CASSLRQGRVYEQYF

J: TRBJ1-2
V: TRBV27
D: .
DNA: TGTGCCAGCAGTTTGACCGGGACACCGTTTTATGGCTACACCTTC
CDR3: CASSLTGTPFYGYTF

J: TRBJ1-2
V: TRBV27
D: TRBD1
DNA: TGTGCCAGCTGCGGGGTGGGGACAGGGGAAGGCTACACCTTC
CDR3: CASCGVGTGEGYTF

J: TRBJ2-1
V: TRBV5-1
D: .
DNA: TGCGCCAGCAGCGCGGAGGCGGGGAGCTACAATGAGCAGTTCTTC
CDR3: CASSAEAGSYNEQFF

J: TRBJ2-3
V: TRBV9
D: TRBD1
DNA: TGTGCCAGCAGCTCGAGGGACAGGAGGAGCACAGATACGCAGTATTTT
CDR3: CASSSRDRRSTDTQYF

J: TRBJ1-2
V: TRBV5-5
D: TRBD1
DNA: TGTGCCAGCAGCGTCGCGTTACAGGGGGCCTATGGCTACACCTTC
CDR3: CASSVALQGAYGYTF

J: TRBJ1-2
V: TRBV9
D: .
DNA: TGTGCCAGCAGCTCACAGGATTCAGGGATGGGGTATGGCTACACCTTC
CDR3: CASSSQDSGMGYGYTF

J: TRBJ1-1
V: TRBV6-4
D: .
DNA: TGTGCCAGCAGTGCCAATCCGAACACTGAAGCTTTCTTT
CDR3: CASSANPNTEAFF

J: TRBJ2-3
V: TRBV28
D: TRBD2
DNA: TGTGCCAGCAGTTTTCCGGCGCGGGAGGGCACAGATACGCAGTATTTT
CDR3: CASSFPAREGTDTQYF

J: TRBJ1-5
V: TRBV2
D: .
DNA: TGTGCCAGCAACGCGGGACGGGATCAGCCCCAGCATTTT
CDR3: CASNAGRDQPQHF

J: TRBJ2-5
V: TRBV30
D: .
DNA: TGTGCCTGGAGTGTAAGCCCGATCCAAGAGACCCAGTACTTC
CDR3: CAWSVSPIQETQYF

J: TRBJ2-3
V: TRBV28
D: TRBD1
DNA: TGTGCCAGCAGTTCACAGGGGGATACGCAGTATTTT
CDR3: CASSSQGDTQYF